The 27 T cell receptor beta chains in this list originate from one sample, sequenced in a study of OX40 agonist ivuxolimab in advanced cancers. Clones were sequenced by immunoSEQ multiplex PCR, and TCRdb holds only the in-frame ones, with some missing. The data contain about 130,000 clones, around 92% of them singletons. The input for sequencing was CD4+ or CD8+ T cells sorted from blood, taken in a trial of the OX40 agonist ivuxolimab. The receptor source for this set is an adult with an advanced solid tumor such as melanoma, head and neck, liver or kidney cancer.

The V call is TRBV9, the J call TRBJ2-7; 11 bases map to TRBD2. Germline CDR1 SGDLS, CDR2 YYNGEE. J was trimmed by 4 bases and V by 4 bases; bases with no gene match: 4. The CDR3 loop spans 14 amino acids. The CDR3 DNA reads TGTGCCAGCAGCCCTAGCGGGGGGCGGTACGAGCAGTACTTC. Protein: CASSPSGGRYEQYF.

The rearrangement uses TRBV5-6 and TRBJ1-1; D gene uncertain. CDR3 size: 12 residues. Per the germline V gene, CDR1 is SGHDT and CDR2 is YYEEEE. The V end was cut by 1 base, the J end by 0 bases, with 1 base between. CDR3 protein: CASSLLNTEAFF. CDR3 DNA: TGTGCCAGCAGCTTGTTGAACACTGAAGCTTTCTTT.

As concerns this clone: Other DNA sequences in this specimen translate into the identical CDR3. This chain connects TRBV5-1 to TRBJ2-7; 16 bases match TRBD2. The V gene end was trimmed by 7 bases and the J gene end by 6 bases; junction bases not matched to a gene: 16. This CDR3 has 18 residues. In germline, CDR1 is SGHRS, CDR2 YFSETQ. The CDR3 sequence: CASSIPGLAGGPFSEQYF. The CDR3 region has the DNA TGCGCCAGCTCCATACCGGGACTAGCGGGAGGGCCTTTCAGCGAGCAGTACTTC.

The V gene is TRBV2, the J gene TRBJ2-1; no clear D. Trimming shortened V by 4 bases and J by 8 bases, and 9 bases separated the two germline ends. The CDR3 covers 12 residues. CDR1 and CDR2 from the germline V gene are SNHLY and FYNNEI. The CDR3 DNA reads TGTGCCAGCAGTGTGGACCGCCATGAGCAGTTCTTC. The encoded protein is CASSVDRHEQFF.

This rearrangement joins TRBV28 to TRBJ2-5, with D perhaps matching TRBD1 or TRBD2 (5 bases each). CDR1 is MDHEN, CDR2 SYDVKM, per germline. The CDR3 covers 16 residues. The V end was cut by 4 bases, the J end by 4 bases, with 19 bases between. For the CDR3, the DNA is TGTGCCAGCAGTTCATGGCGCGAGGGACCGCCAGAGACCCAGTACTTC. This translates into CASSSWREGPPETQYF. The variable domain in full, with the rest retrieved from reference TRBV28 and TRBJ2-5, is DVKVTQSSRYLVKRTGEKVFLECVQDMDHENMFWYRQDPGLGLRLIYFSYDVKMKEKGDIPEGYSVSREKKERFSLILESASTNQTSMYLCASSSWREGPPETQYFGPGTRLLVL.

The rearrangement links TRBV19 to TRBJ2-4, with D unresolved. This CDR3 is 14 amino acids long. Trimming shortened V by 3 bases and J by 0 bases, and 6 bases separated the two germline ends. From germline, CDR1 is LNHDA and CDR2 SQIVND (reference sequence). CDR3 coding DNA: TGTGCCAGTAGTATTTCTCTAGCCAAAAACATTCAGTACTTC. This codes for CASSISLAKNIQYF.

The chain combines TRBV19 with TRBJ2-3; D unclear. The CDR3 spans 14 residues. V was shortened by 7 bases and J by 2 bases, with 13 bases between the two germline ends. Germline V gene sequence: CDR1 LNHDA, CDR2 SQIVND (reference sequence). CDR3 amino acids: CASTPGRVTDTQYF. As DNA, the CDR3 is TGTGCCAGTACTCCCGGGCGAGTCACAGATACGCAGTATTTT.

The chain employs TRBV9 and TRBJ1-3; D uncertain. CDR3 size: 15 residues. In germline, CDR1 is SGDLS, CDR2 YYNGEE. V gave up 0 bases and J gave up 0 bases, with 7 bases separating them. Here the CDR3 reads CASSVAGVSGNTIYF. The CDR3 coding sequence is TGTGCCAGCAGCGTAGCCGGAGTCTCTGGAAACACCATATATTTT. The full variable domain, in which reference TRBV9 and TRBJ1-3 provide the parts outside the CDR3, is DSGVTQTPKHLITATGQRVTLRCSPRSGDLSVYWYQQSLDQGLQFLIQYYNGEERAKGNILERFSAQQFPDLHSELNLSSLELGDSALYFCASSVAGVSGNTIYFGEGSWLTVV.

The rearrangement joins TRBV7-9 to TRBJ1-1; weak D call: TRBD1 (5 bases). With 10 bases removed from V and 0 bases from J, the gap between germline ends came to 15 bases. This CDR3 has 14 residues. Germline-derived CDR1 and CDR2 are SEHNR and FQNEAQ (reference sequence). The CDR3 DNA is TGTGCCACTTACAGGACAAGTATGAACACTGAAGCTTTCTTT. Amino acid sequence: CATYRTSMNTEAFF.

The chain employs TRBV19 and TRBJ2-2, with unresolved D. V was shortened by 6 bases and J by 0 bases, with 11 bases between the two germline ends. This CDR3 is built from 15 residues. Germline CDR1 reads LNHDA; CDR2 reads SQIVND (reference sequence). For the CDR3, the DNA is TGTGCCAGTAGCATACAGCCCGCGAACACCGGGGAGCTGTTTTTT. This encodes CASSIQPANTGELFF.

This clone was recorded once. The V and J genes are TRBV5-1 and TRBJ2-1; 10 positions match TRBD2. Germline CDR1 reads SGHRS; CDR2 reads YFSETQ. The CDR3 sequence is 15 residues long. J was trimmed by 7 bases and V by 2 bases; bases with no gene match: 6. Written as DNA, the CDR3 is TGCGCCAGCAGCTTAGGAGTAGCGGGAGGAAATGAGCAGTTCTTC. The encoded protein is CASSLGVAGGNEQFF.

The gene calls are TRBV9 and TRBJ1-2; D gene ambiguous. Germline CDR1 is SGDLS and CDR2 is YYNGEE. The length of the CDR3 is 14 residues. V was pared by 0 bases and J by 5 bases, with 11 bases between. CDR3 residues: CASSVDTSRYGYTF. CDR3 nucleotides: TGTGCCAGCAGCGTAGATACGTCGCGATATGGCTACACCTTC.

In its sample, this clone was seen once. The J gene is TRBJ1-1, the V gene TRBV5-1; tentative D call: TRBD1 (6 bases). The CDR3 is 14 residues long. V lost 5 bases and J lost 1, with 12 bases in between. Germline V CDR1 and CDR2: SGHRS, YFSETQ. The CDR3 region has the DNA TGCGCCAGCAGGTCCGGGACAACGAACACTGAAGCTTTCTTT. It specifies CASRSGTTNTEAFF.

The chain links TRBV28 to TRBJ2-7; 10 positions agree with TRBD1. The CDR3 extends over 16 amino acids. Trimming at V came to 5 bases and at J to 4 bases, leaving 11 bases not matched to a gene. Germline lookup yields CDR1 MDHEN and CDR2 SYDVKM. The CDR3 loop reads CASSPAMGTGEYEQYF. The CDR3 DNA is TGTGCCAGCAGTCCGGCGATGGGGACAGGGGAGTACGAGCAGTACTTC. The entire variable domain, with the rest obtained from reference TRBV28 and TRBJ2-7, is as follows: DVKVTQSSRYLVKRTGEKVFLECVQDMDHENMFWYRQDPGLGLRLIYFSYDVKMKEKGDIPEGYSVSREKKERFSLILESASTNQTSMYLCASSPAMGTGEYEQYFGPGTRLTVT.

J is TRBJ1-1 and V is TRBV10-3, with 10 bases fitting TRBD1. V gave up 8 bases and J gave up 5 bases; unmatched junction bases: 8. CDR1 is ENHRY, CDR2 SYGVKD, per germline. The CDR3 sequence is 14 residues long. The CDR3 DNA sequence: TGTGCCATCGTGGGGGACAGGGGTGGGACTGAAGCTTTCTTT. It yields the protein CAIVGDRGGTEAFF.

The chain employs TRBV13 and TRBJ2-1; 10 bases match TRBD1. The V and J ends lost 4 bases and 7 bases, in that order; junction bases with no gene match: 7. The V gene's germline CDR1 is PRHDT and CDR2 FYEKMQ (reference sequence). There are 15 residues in the CDR3. CDR3 sequence: CASSSLGTGENEQFF. The CDR3 nucleotides are TGTGCCAGCAGCTCACTCGGGACAGGGGAGAATGAGCAGTTCTTC.

This rearrangement joins TRBV25-1 to TRBJ1-4, with 7 positions matching TRBD1. The germline V gene encodes CDR1 MGHDK and CDR2 SYGVNS. V shed 8 bases and J 4 bases; nucleotides not matched to a gene: 10. The CDR3 totals 15 residues. The CDR3 protein is CASSKPGQFNEKLFF. The CDR3 DNA is TGTGCCAGCTCCAAACCGGGACAGTTTAATGAAAAACTGTTTTTT.

The chain has TRBV27 and TRBJ2-6; no firm D call. Germline V gene sequence: CDR1 MNHEY, CDR2 SMNVEV (reference sequence). This CDR3 comprises 14 residues. Between the trimmed V and J ends, which lost 3 bases and 0 bases, there was a span of 3 bases. The CDR3 loop reads CASSLSSGANVLTF. CDR3 nucleotides: TGTGCCAGCAGTTTGAGCTCTGGGGCCAACGTCCTGACTTTC.

This sequence joins TRBV27 and TRBJ2-7, with TRBD2 matching 15 bases. This CDR3 has 13 residues. The V gene end was trimmed by 10 bases and the J gene end by 6 bases; junction bases not matched to a gene: 4. CDR1 is MNHEY and CDR2 is SMNVEV in the germline V gene (reference sequence). The DNA for the CDR3 is TGTGCCACGTCGGGACTAGCGGGAGGCGAGCAGTACTTC. As protein: CATSGLAGGEQYF.

The gene calls are TRBV9 and TRBJ2-1; D assignment may be TRBD1 or TRBD2 (5 bases each). Germline CDR1 reads SGDLS; CDR2 reads YYNGEE. This CDR3 region has 16 residues. V was clipped by 0 bases and J by 0 bases, with 10 bases between them. The CDR3 DNA sequence: TGTGCCAGCAGCGTAGGGGGGAGTCCCTCCTACAATGAGCAGTTCTTC. This encodes CASSVGGSPSYNEQFF.

V is TRBV4-3 and J is TRBJ2-4, with TRBD1 identical over 11 bases. The trim removed 2 bases at V and 0 bases at J, leaving 3 bases unmatched. The germline gives CDR1 LGHNA, CDR2 YSLEER. The CDR3 has 17 amino acids. CDR3 sequence (DNA): TGCGCCAGCAGCCAAATGGGACAGGGGGAAGCCAAAAACATTCAGTACTTC. Its protein product is CASSQMGQGEAKNIQYF.

The chain links TRBV13 to TRBJ2-7; 12 bases align to TRBD1. Germline trimming cut 6 bases from V and 4 bases from J; bases unmatched to any gene: 7. This CDR3 comprises 15 residues. Germline CDR1 is PRHDT and CDR2 is FYEKMQ (reference sequence). The CDR3 nucleotides are TGTGCCAGCAGTCGTAAGGGACAGGGGGCTTACGAGCAGTACTTC. Translated, it gives CASSRKGQGAYEQYF.

Remarks on this clone: The sample holds other DNA sequences that translate to the same CDR3. The chain uses TRBV28 and TRBJ1-4; possible D gene TRBD1, 6 bases. Germline loops: CDR1 MDHEN, CDR2 SYDVKM. V was pared by 3 bases and J by 0 bases, with 8 bases between. The CDR3 is 15 residues long. The chain's CDR3 is CASSLAGATNEKLFF. The CDR3 coding sequence is TGTGCCAGCAGTTTGGCAGGGGCAACTAATGAAAAACTGTTTTTT. Combining the CDR3 with reference TRBV28 and TRBJ1-4 gives the whole variable domain DVKVTQSSRYLVKRTGEKVFLECVQDMDHENMFWYRQDPGLGLRLIYFSYDVKMKEKGDIPEGYSVSREKKERFSLILESASTNQTSMYLCASSLAGATNEKLFFGSGTQLSVL.

J is TRBJ1-5 and V is TRBV28; 7 nucleotides match TRBD1. Trimming cost V 4 bases and J 7 bases; bases outside gene matches: 7. Looked up from germline, CDR1 is MDHEN and CDR2 is SYDVKM. The CDR3 length is 14 residues. CDR3 protein: CASSSRQGRQPQHF. The DNA of the CDR3 is TGTGCCAGCAGTTCGCGACAGGGCAGACAGCCCCAGCATTTT.

The J gene is TRBJ2-3, the V gene TRBV6-1; TRBD2 might be the D (6 bases). Germline V gene lookup returns CDR1 MNHNS and CDR2 SASEGT. Trimming removed 2 bases from V and 5 bases from J, with 8 bases in between. This CDR3 contains 13 residues. The CDR3 spells CASSELGGDTQYF. As DNA, the CDR3 is TGTGCCAGCAGTGAACTGGGAGGAGATACGCAGTATTTT.

The CDR3 here is CSALGTEAFF. For the CDR3, the DNA is TGCAGTGCGCTGGGGACTGAAGCTTTCTTT. The chain employs TRBV20-1 and TRBJ1-1; D uncertain. Trimming took off 6 bases at V and 5 bases at J, with 7 bases between the two ends. This CDR3 is 10 amino acids long. Germline lookup yields CDR1 DFQATT and CDR2 SNEGSKA (reference sequence).

The genes are TRBV13 and TRBJ2-7, with D tentatively TRBD1 (5 bases). Deletions cut 1 base from V and 0 bases from J, with 25 bases between. This CDR3 comprises 20 residues. The germline V gene encodes CDR1 PRHDT and CDR2 FYEKMQ (reference sequence). CDR3 region: CASSLEGWVARQKDSYEQYF. The CDR3 bases are TGTGCCAGCAGCTTAGAGGGATGGGTTGCGAGACAGAAAGACTCCTACGAGCAGTACTTC.